This TCR beta chain was profiled in a study of cytomegalovirus exposure and HLA in healthy donors. Across the study: Inside one of the first data releases sat around 86 million unique TCRs taken from HLA-typed donors. Broader study findings: CMV serostatus was the only recorded immune exposure for donors. In a later analysis, specific HLA alleles were associated with about 18,000 TCR beta sequences at a 0.05 false discovery rate.

This clone was picked up a small number of times. Antigen specificity is unknown. Unrecorded immune exposure was likely among donors, who were nominally healthy when sampled. The PCR ran on 60 Vbeta and 13 Jbeta primers. Libraries were prepared by immunoSEQ multiplex PCR; TCRdb keeps only in-frame clonotypes and omits some of them. The sample holds 95,000 to 150,000 clones; over 75% are singletons and the top ten take around 2%. The receptor was derived from a man in his forties or fifties in good health and CMV-seronegative. What was sequenced was PBMCs.

The CDR3 protein is CASSTYRAGEKLFF. The CDR3 DNA follows: TGTGCCAGCAGCACATACAGGGCTGGTGAAAAACTGTTTTTT. The chain couples TRBV7-2 to TRBJ1-4; D is possibly TRBD1 (6 bases). V lost 5 bases and J lost 7, with 14 bases in between. The germline CDR1 and CDR2 sequences are SGHTA and FQGNSA. This CDR3 is 14 amino acids long.